A single sample gave rise to the 29 T cell receptor beta chains below, sequenced in a study of pediatric ulcerative colitis. Profiling relied on immunoSEQ multiplex PCR, and the TCRdb table lists in-frame clones only, not all of them. This sample carries tens of thousands of clones, approximately 82% of them seen once, and the ten largest clones take 3.5% to 5%. Sequencing was done on a sample of blood. All receptors come from a boy aged 5-17 years with severe ulcerative colitis.

This clone was seen a few times. This rearrangement joins TRBV29-1 to TRBJ1-1, with no clear D. The CDR3 has 12 residues. The germline CDR1 and CDR2 sequences are SQVTM and ANQGSEA. V lost 1 base and J lost 6, with 9 bases in between. CDR3 protein: CSVEGNLAEAFF. DNA of the CDR3: TGCAGCGTTGAAGGGAATTTGGCTGAAGCTTTCTTT.

The genes are TRBV19 and TRBJ1-1; 9 bases map to TRBD1. The length of the CDR3 is 15 residues. The germline gives CDR1 LNHDA, CDR2 SQIVND (reference sequence). Germline trimming cut 5 bases from V and 7 bases from J; bases unmatched to any gene: 11. As DNA, the CDR3 is TGTGCCAGTAGTTCACCGGGACAGGGTCTCCATGAAGCTTTCTTT. Protein: CASSSPGQGLHEAFF.

This clone has more than one count but fewer than ten. This chain connects TRBV9 to TRBJ1-2; 11 bases map to TRBD1. The CDR3 is 14 residues long. The germline V gene encodes CDR1 SGDLS and CDR2 YYNGEE. The trim removed 5 bases at V and 4 bases at J, leaving 4 bases unmatched. The CDR3, as DNA: TGTGCCAGCAGTCCCGGGACAGGGGGCTATGGCTACACCTTC. Its protein product is CASSPGTGGYGYTF. The full variable domain, rest sourced from reference TRBV9 and TRBJ1-2, is DSGVTQTPKHLITATGQRVTLRCSPRSGDLSVYWYQQSLDQGLQFLIQYYNGEERAKGNILERFSAQQFPDLHSELNLSSLELGDSALYFCASSPGTGGYGYTFGSGTRLTVV.

The genes are TRBV13 and TRBJ2-7; 7 nucleotides agree with TRBD2. CDR3 length: 15 amino acids. With 5 bases clipped from V and 0 bases from J, the junction kept 7 bases outside the gene matches. Germline-derived CDR1 and CDR2 are PRHDT and FYEKMQ (reference sequence). The CDR3 DNA sequence: TGTGCCAGCAGCCTTAGCGGGCAAACCTCCTACGAGCAGTACTTC. This sequence encodes CASSLSGQTSYEQYF. The full variable domain, completed using reference TRBV13 and TRBJ2-7, is AAGVIQSPRHLIKEKRETATLKCYPIPRHDTVYWYQQGPGQDPQFLISFYEKMQSDKGSIPDRFSAQQFSDYHSELNMSSLELGDSALYFCASSLSGQTSYEQYFGPGTRLTVT.

V is TRBV2 and J is TRBJ2-7; no firm D call. CDR1 SNHLY and CDR2 FYNNEI come from the germline V gene. There are 10 residues in the CDR3. With 6 bases removed from V and 4 bases from J, the gap between germline ends came to 4 bases. The CDR3 here is CASSTYEQYF. The CDR3 nucleotides read TGTGCCAGCAGCACTTACGAGCAGTACTTC.

The chain joins TRBV2 to TRBJ1-6; unclear D gene. Between the trimmed V and J ends, which lost 4 bases and 8 bases, there was a span of 12 bases. From germline, CDR1 is SNHLY and CDR2 FYNNEI. The CDR3 runs to 14 residues. The CDR3 DNA reads TGTGCCAGCAGTGTGAGAGCTTATGATTCACCCCTCCACTTT. Its protein is CASSVRAYDSPLHF.

The chain is built from TRBV5-6 and TRBJ2-7, with TRBD1 identical over 8 bases. The CDR3 is made up of 14 amino acids. Germline V lookup: CDR1 SGHDT, CDR2 YYEEEE. Germline trimming cut 4 bases from V and 6 bases from J; bases unmatched to any gene: 9. This CDR3 is CASSRTDRAAEQYF. CDR3 DNA sequence: TGTGCCAGCAGCAGAACGGACAGGGCAGCCGAGCAGTACTTC.

This chain connects TRBV6-8 to TRBJ1-5; D unclear. The CDR3 is 15 amino acids. Trimming shortened V by 2 bases and J by 5 bases, and 13 bases separated the two germline ends. Germline V gene lookup returns CDR1 MNHGY and CDR2 SAAAGT. In nucleotides, the CDR3 is TGTGCCAGCAGTTACCCCTCGACACCTTATCAGCCCCAGCATTTT. This gives the protein CASSYPSTPYQPQHF.

CDR3 amino acids: CSMYFQGTTNEKLFF. In nucleotides, the CDR3 is TGCAGCATGTACTTCCAGGGTACAACTAATGAAAAACTGTTTTTT. The V and J genes are TRBV29-1 and TRBJ1-4; possible D gene TRBD1, 5 bases. The CDR3 is 15 residues long. V lost 8 bases and J 0 bases, leaving 16 bases between the germline ends. Germline lookup yields CDR1 SQVTM and CDR2 ANQGSEA.

The chain has TRBV6-5 and TRBJ2-7; D call uncertain. The CDR3 spans 13 residues. The germline V gene encodes CDR1 MNHEY and CDR2 SVGAGI. Trimming stripped 0 bases from V and 2 bases from J, with 5 bases between. CDR3 amino acids: CASSYSGTYEQYF. In DNA, the CDR3 is TGTGCCAGCAGTTACTCAGGGACCTACGAGCAGTACTTC.

V and J are TRBV19 and TRBJ1-3, with D possibly matching TRBD1 (5 bases). The CDR3 spans 16 residues. The V end was cut by 2 bases, the J end by 0 bases, with 11 bases between. Germline CDR1 LNHDA, CDR2 SQIVND (reference sequence). This CDR3 is CASSIQGRYSGNTIYF. In DNA, the CDR3 is TGTGCCAGTAGTATACAGGGACGCTACTCTGGAAACACCATATATTTT.

The genes are TRBV12-5 and TRBJ2-7; tentatively, D is TRBD2 (6 bases). The CDR3 extends over 16 amino acids. In germline, CDR1 is LGHNT, CDR2 FRNRAP. V lost 1 base and J 3 bases, leaving 16 bases between the germline ends. The CDR3 reads CASGLEGLTLSYEQYF. Written as DNA, the CDR3 is TGTGCTAGTGGTTTGGAGGGACTCACCCTTAGCTACGAGCAGTACTTC.

The CDR3, as DNA: TGTGCCTGGAGCCGCTGGGGTATGGATTCACCCCTCCACTTT. Encoded protein: CAWSRWGMDSPLHF. The rearrangement links TRBV30 to TRBJ1-6, with D hard to call. The CDR3 runs to 14 residues. From germline, CDR1 is GTSNPN and CDR2 SVGIG (reference sequence). V lost 3 bases and J 8 bases, leaving 14 bases between the germline ends.

The chain's CDR3 is CAWSVPGTGGRGPQHF. CDR3 DNA sequence: TGTGCCTGGAGTGTTCCCGGGACAGGGGGTCGAGGGCCCCAGCATTTT. The chain combines TRBV30 with TRBJ1-5; 11 bases are a match to TRBD1. Germline-derived CDR1 and CDR2 are GTSNPN and SVGIG (reference sequence). The CDR3 length is 16 residues. The V segment lost 0 bases and the J segment 9 bases; nucleotides outside the gene matches: 10.

This chain uses TRBV10-3 with TRBJ1-1, with D perhaps TRBD1 (5 bases). V lost 3 bases, J lost 4 bases, and 9 bases lay in between. This CDR3 spans 13 amino acids. Germline V gene data show CDR1 as ENHRY and CDR2 as SYGVKD. CDR3 sequence (DNA): TGTGCCATCAGTGAAAACAGGCCCACTGAAGCTTTCTTT. It encodes CAISENRPTEAFF.

This chain uses TRBV11-1 with TRBJ1-1; possibly TRBD1 for D (6 bases). Deletions cut 4 bases from V and 11 bases from J, with 17 bases between. This CDR3 comprises 13 residues. Germline CDR1 and CDR2: SGHAT and FQDESV (reference sequence). The CDR3, as DNA: TGTGCCAGCAGCTCCTACAGGGTCCCTGGGGCTTTCTTT. This encodes CASSSYRVPGAFF.

The rearrangement uses TRBV29-1 and TRBJ1-2; the match to TRBD1 covers 8 bases. Germline trimming cut 6 bases from V and 8 bases from J; bases unmatched to any gene: 8. CDR3 length: 12 residues. Per germline, CDR1 SQVTM and CDR2 ANQGSEA. The CDR3 sequence: CSVAGQAVGYTF. CDR3 in DNA: TGCAGCGTCGCGGGACAGGCGGTGGGCTACACCTTC.

The chain employs TRBV2 and TRBJ1-1; 8 bases fit TRBD1. The CDR3 loop spans 14 amino acids. V was clipped by 6 bases and J by 6 bases; unmatched bases: 9. Germline CDR1 SNHLY, CDR2 FYNNEI. CDR3 nucleotides: TGTGCCAGCAGAGTGGCAGGGGGCGCCGCTGAAGCTTTCTTT. This encodes CASRVAGGAAEAFF.

The gene calls are TRBV7-8 and TRBJ2-4; D gene unclear. V lost 7 bases to trimming and J lost 5 bases, with 9 bases between them. The CDR3 has 12 amino acids. The germline CDR1 and CDR2 sequences are SGHVS and FQNEAQ. CDR3 protein: CASTGVQNIQYF. The CDR3 DNA is TGTGCCAGCACTGGGGTCCAAAACATTCAGTACTTC.

V is TRBV18 and J is TRBJ1-1; TRBD1 matches at 8 bases. CDR3 length: 15 amino acids. Germline values: CDR1 KGHSH, CDR2 LQKENI. V shed 7 bases and J 6 bases; nucleotides not matched to a gene: 13. The CDR3, as DNA: TGTGCCAGCTTCAAGACCCTTCAGGGGGCCTCTGAAGCTTTCTTT. Translating gives CASFKTLQGASEAFF.

The chain uses TRBV4-1 and TRBJ2-2, with a possible D match to TRBD1 (5 bases). The CDR3 totals 16 residues. The ends were cut back, 0 bases at V and 2 bases at J, with 10 bases in the middle. Germline V gives CDR1 MGHRA, CDR2 YSYEKL. The CDR3 protein is CASSQDDSRNTGELFF. The CDR3 nucleotides read TGCGCCAGCAGCCAAGACGACAGCCGTAACACCGGGGAGCTGTTTTTT.

The J gene is TRBJ2-2, the V gene TRBV4-1; either TRBD1 or TRBD2 may supply D (6 bases each). The length of the CDR3 is 18 residues. Trimming pared 0 bases from V and 4 bases from J, leaving 18 bases between. Germline V gene lookup returns CDR1 MGHRA and CDR2 YSYEKL. The CDR3 here is CASSQDRVRGTSTGELFF. Written as DNA, the CDR3 is TGCGCCAGCAGCCAAGATCGAGTACGCGGGACAAGCACCGGGGAGCTGTTTTTT.

This sequence joins TRBV27 and TRBJ1-2; no firm D call. The CDR3 contains 15 residues. Per germline, CDR1 MNHEY and CDR2 SMNVEV (reference sequence). The V end was cut by 3 bases, the J end by 0 bases, with 11 bases between. This CDR3 is CASSFSSQANYGYTF. The CDR3 bases are TGTGCCAGCAGTTTTTCGTCGCAAGCTAACTATGGCTACACCTTC.

V and J are TRBV28 and TRBJ2-7; maybe TRBD1 (6 bases). V lost 5 bases, J lost 3 bases, and 11 bases lay in between. Germline CDR1 and CDR2: MDHEN and SYDVKM. The CDR3 contains 13 residues. In DNA, the CDR3 is TGTGCCAGCAGTGAGACAGGATTCTACGAGCAGTACTTC. Amino acid sequence: CASSETGFYEQYF.

The rearrangement joins TRBV5-1 to TRBJ1-1; D not resolved. CDR3 length: 11 residues. Trimming cost V 5 bases and J 10 bases, with 12 bases left between them. Germline V lookup: CDR1 SGHRS, CDR2 YFSETQ. In nucleotides, the CDR3 is TGCGCCAGCAGATCGATGGGGATAGCTTTCTTT. It codes for CASRSMGIAFF.

The chain uses TRBV11-2 and TRBJ1-2, with a tentative D call TRBD1 (5 bases). CDR1 and CDR2 from the germline V gene are SGHAT and FQNNGV. V was trimmed by 1 base and J by 7 bases, leaving 10 bases between them. The CDR3 runs to 13 residues. The CDR3, as DNA: TGTGCCAGCAGCTTAGTAACGGGGGGTGGCTACACCTTC. Translating gives CASSLVTGGGYTF.

The rearrangement joins TRBV27 to TRBJ1-1; no definite D call. This CDR3 spans 15 amino acids. Trimming cost V 5 bases and J 3 bases, with 16 bases left between them. The germline gives CDR1 MNHEY, CDR2 SMNVEV (reference sequence). The CDR3 nucleotides read TGTGCCAGCAGTCAGGTGGGATTCGGTGACACTGAAGCTTTCTTT. Translation gives CASSQVGFGDTEAFF.

In this sample, this clone turned up a few times. The chain uses TRBV6-5 and TRBJ1-2; tentative D call: TRBD1 (6 bases). The V end was cut by 0 bases, the J end by 3 bases, with 14 bases between. Germline V CDR1 and CDR2: MNHEY, SVGAGI. This CDR3 comprises 16 residues. The CDR3 DNA follows: TGTGCCAGCAGTTACTCGACAGCGAGGGGGTACTATGGCTACACCTTC. Translated, it gives CASSYSTARGYYGYTF.

V usage is TRBV11-3 and J usage is TRBJ2-1, with 7 bases fitting TRBD2. J gave up 2 bases and V 5 bases, and 3 bases lay outside the gene matches. This CDR3 comprises 14 residues. Germline V lookup: CDR1 SGHNT, CDR2 YENEEA. This CDR3 reads CASSGSGTYNEQFF. The CDR3 DNA reads as TGTGCCAGCAGCGGCAGCGGGACCTACAATGAGCAGTTCTTC. Looking up the rest from reference TRBV11-3 and TRBJ2-1 gives the full variable domain: EAGVVQSPRYKIIEKKQPVAFWCNPISGHNTLYWYLQNLGQGPELLIRYENEEAVDDSQLPKDRFSAERLKGVDSTLKIQPAELGDSAVYLCASSGSGTYNEQFFGPGTRLTVL.